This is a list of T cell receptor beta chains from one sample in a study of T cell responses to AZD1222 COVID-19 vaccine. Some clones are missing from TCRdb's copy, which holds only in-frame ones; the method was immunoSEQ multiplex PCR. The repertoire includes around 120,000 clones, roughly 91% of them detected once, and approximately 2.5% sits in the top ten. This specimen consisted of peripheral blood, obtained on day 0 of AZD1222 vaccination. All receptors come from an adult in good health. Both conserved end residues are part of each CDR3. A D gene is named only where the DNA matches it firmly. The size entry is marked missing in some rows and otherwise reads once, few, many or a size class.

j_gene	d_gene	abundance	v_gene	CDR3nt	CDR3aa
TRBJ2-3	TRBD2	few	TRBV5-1	TGCGCCAGCTCGGGAGGCGGAACTAGCACAGATACGCAGTATTTT	CASSGGGTSTDTQYF
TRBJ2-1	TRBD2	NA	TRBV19	TGTGCCAGTAGTATCAGCGGGAGCTCCTACAATGAGCAGTTCTTC	CASSISGSSYNEQFF
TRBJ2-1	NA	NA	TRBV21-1	TGTGCCAGCAGTACAAAGCGGGAGAGCTCCTACAATGAGCAGTTCTTC	CASSTKRESSYNEQFF
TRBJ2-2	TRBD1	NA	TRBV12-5	TGTGCTAGTGGTTCAGGGACAGGGCCCGGGGAGCTGTTTTTT	CASGSGTGPGELFF
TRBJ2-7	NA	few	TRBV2	TGTGCCAGCAGAAGGGACTTAGCAAAGAACGAGCAGTACTTC	CASRRDLAKNEQYF
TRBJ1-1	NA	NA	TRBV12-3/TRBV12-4	TGTGCCAGCAAAATGGGCCTGGTCACTGAAGCTTTCTTT	CASKMGLVTEAFF
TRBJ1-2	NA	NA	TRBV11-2	TGTGCCAGCAGCTTAGAGCTAGGTGGGGGAAGGCATGGCTACACCTTC	CASSLELGGGRHGYTF
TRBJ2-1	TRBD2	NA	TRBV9	TGTGCCAGCAGCGTAGTTAGCGGGAGGTCCAATGAGCAGTTCTTC	CASSVVSGRSNEQFF
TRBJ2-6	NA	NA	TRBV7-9	TGTGCCAGCAATCTTGCTGGGGCCAACGTCCTGACTTTC	CASNLAGANVLTF
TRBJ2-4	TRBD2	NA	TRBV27	TGTGCCAGCAGCCCTGGACTAGCCGTAGCCAAAAACATTCAGTACTTC	CASSPGLAVAKNIQYF
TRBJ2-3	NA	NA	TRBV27	TGTGCCAGCGGTGATTCAAGGGGCACAGATACGCAGTATTTT	CASGDSRGTDTQYF
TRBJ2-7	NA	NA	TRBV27	TGTGCCAGCAGTTTCCGGGCCGGGGGAGGCTACGAGCAGTACTTC	CASSFRAGGGYEQYF